These 4 T cell receptor beta chains were sequenced from one sample in a study of monozygotic twins with inflammatory bowel disease. TCRdb reworked the 5' RACE reads into one entry per CDR3 protein, no DNA. The specimen's table records 80,000 or so distinct CDR3 sequences. Input material: blood. Receptors originate from a human donor with ulcerative colitis or Crohn's disease, or a healthy co-twin of an affected twin (not recorded which).

The chain is built from TRBV5-1 and TRBJ2-1; TCRdb names TRBD1, which stays unverified in the absence of DNA. The CDR3 is made up of 14 amino acids. CDR1 is SGHRS and CDR2 is YFSETQ in the germline V gene. CDR3: CASSSIRGQHEQFF. The full variable domain, in which reference TRBV5-1 and TRBJ2-1 provide the parts outside the CDR3, is KAGVTQTPRYLIKTRGQQVTLSCSPISGHRSVSWYQQTPGQGLQFLFEYFSETQRNKGNFPGRFSGRQFSNSRSEMNVSTLELGDSALYLCASSSIRGQHEQFFGPGTRLTVL.

This chain links TRBV5-1 with TRBJ2-7; TCRdb returns TRBD2, unconfirmable since there is no DNA. Germline V gene sequence: CDR1 SGHRS, CDR2 YFSETQ. The CDR3 extends over 14 amino acids. The CDR3 is CASSFSAGLYEQYF.

J is TRBJ1-5 and V is TRBV7-9; the TCRdb call, TRBD1, lacks DNA for checking. The CDR3 is made up of 14 amino acids. Germline V gene sequence: CDR1 SEHNR, CDR2 FQNEAQ (reference sequence). The CDR3 loop reads CASSFGTVNQPQHF. Together with reference TRBV7-9 and TRBJ1-5, the CDR3 gives the full variable domain: DTGVSQNPRHKITKRGQNVTFRCDPISEHNRLYWYRQTLGQGPEFLTYFQNEAQLEKSRLLSDRFSAERPKGSFSTLEIQRTEQGDSAMYLCASSFGTVNQPQHFGDGTRLSIL.

The V call is TRBV6-1, the J call TRBJ1-6. Per germline, CDR1 MNHNS and CDR2 SASEGT. This CDR3 region has 17 residues. This CDR3 reads CASRVLIVETYNSPLHF.